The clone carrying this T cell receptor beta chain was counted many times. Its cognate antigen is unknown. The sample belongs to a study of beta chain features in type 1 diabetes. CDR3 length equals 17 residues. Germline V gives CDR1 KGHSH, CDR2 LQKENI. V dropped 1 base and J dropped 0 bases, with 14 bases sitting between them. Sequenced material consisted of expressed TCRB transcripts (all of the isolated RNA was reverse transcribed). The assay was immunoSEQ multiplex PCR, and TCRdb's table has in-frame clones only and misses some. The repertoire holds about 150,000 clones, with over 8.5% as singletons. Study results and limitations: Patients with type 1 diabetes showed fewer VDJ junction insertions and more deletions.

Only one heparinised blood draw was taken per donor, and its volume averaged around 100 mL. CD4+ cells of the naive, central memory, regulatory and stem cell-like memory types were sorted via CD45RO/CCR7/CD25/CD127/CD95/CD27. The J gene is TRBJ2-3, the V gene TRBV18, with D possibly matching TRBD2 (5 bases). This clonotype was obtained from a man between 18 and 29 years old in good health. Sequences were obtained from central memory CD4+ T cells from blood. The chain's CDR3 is CASSPLPGRGSTDTQYF. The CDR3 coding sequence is TGTGCCAGCTCACCACTCCCAGGTCGGGGTAGCACAGATACGCAGTATTTT.